Listed below are T cell receptor beta chains from one sample, sequenced in a study of human T cells and chemical hapten exposure. TCRdb analysed the 5' RACE reads with MiXCR anew, one entry per CDR3 protein. The sample has about 140,000 distinct CDR3 sequences; 4.1% are singletons. These receptors were collected from a female donor in good health. Both conserved end residues are trimmed from each CDR3.

>TRBV12-3/TRBV12-4|TRBJ2-4
ASSFSSTGAKNIQY
>TRBV27|TRBJ2-7
ASSPRTGRYYEQY
>TRBV7-9|TRBJ2-5
ASSPRGAGETQY
>TRBV20-1|TRBJ2-1
SASPYGGEQF
>TRBV20-1|TRBJ2-7
RVRPTDSYEQY
>TRBV6-4|TRBJ2-3
ASSDEDSTDTQY
>TRBV6-2/TRBV6-3|TRBJ2-1
ASSSVSGGLYNEQF
>TRBV12-3/TRBV12-4|TRBJ1-1
ASSLASPGITEAF
>TRBV3-1|TRBJ2-5
ASSTRQGRETQY
>TRBV11-2|TRBJ2-3
ASSLKDTQY
>TRBV7-9|TRBJ1-3
ASSLATGTIY
>TRBV11-2|TRBJ1-1
ASSFSFTDTEAF
>TRBV5-1|TRBJ2-3
ASSLNCGTDTQY
>TRBV11-1|TRBJ1-4
ASSLGRRGPVNEKLF
>TRBV7-6|TRBJ1-1
ASSSPGGGRTEAF
>TRBV20-1|TRBJ2-1
SAIRGVYNEQF
>TRBV19|TRBJ2-2
ASRRMGSPNAGELF
>TRBV4-3|TRBJ1-4
ASSQDRGGSVLEKLF
>TRBV29-1|TRBJ1-3
SVEPLRRQGAS
>TRBV20-1|TRBJ1-2
SARDSGQGAHGYT
>TRBV20-1|TRBJ2-5
SGTVQETQY
>TRBV6-2/TRBV6-3|TRBJ2-1
ASSYPMGLAGADEQF
>TRBV5-1|TRBJ2-5
ASSLADPWVSGRATTQY
>TRBV28|TRBJ2-5
ASSSLGAGFVTQY
>TRBV5-5|TRBJ2-1
ASSSSGGPLSSYNEQF
>TRBV12-3/TRBV12-4|TRBJ1-5
ASSLGTDQPQH
>TRBV27|TRBJ1-6
ASSWTGDNSPLH
>TRBV5-1|TRBJ1-3
ASSRDVSSGNTIY
>TRBV6-2/TRBV6-3|TRBJ2-7
ASSYYGGTYEQY
>TRBV10-3|TRBJ2-1
AISEAGKFYNEQF
>TRBV9|TRBJ2-3
ASSVEAVGGPTDTQY
>TRBV3-1|TRBJ2-1
ATARAGSSYNEQF
>TRBV25-1|TRBJ2-5
ASSDWAGGYQETQY
>TRBV12-3/TRBV12-4|TRBJ2-3
ASSLADRGTDTQY
>TRBV29-1|TRBJ1-2
SVDTGGSYGYT